The 14 T cell receptor beta chains presented below share a single source sample, sequenced in a study of beta chain features in type 1 diabetes. Whole-study findings and limits: Moderate yet significant TCRB CDR3 shortening was seen in Type 1 diabetes patients in all four CD4+ subsets.

Their antigen targets remain unknown. Reverse transcribing all isolated RNA meant expressed TCRB transcripts were sequenced. Sequencing was performed with immunoSEQ multiplex PCR; in TCRdb, only in-frame clones are kept and a portion is missing. The table lists around 280,000 clones, about 15% of them singletons. What was sequenced was naive CD4+ T cells from blood. The receptors originated from a man aged 18 to 35 with type 1 diabetes.

In this sample, this clone turned up a few times. The chain combines TRBV7-2 with TRBJ1-1, with 7 nucleotides matching TRBD1. CDR1 and CDR2 (germline): SGHTA, FQGNSA. This CDR3 contains 15 residues. Trimming cost V 5 bases and J 1 base; bases outside gene matches: 7. CDR3 loop: CASSPRQGSNTEAFF. The CDR3 nucleotides read TGTGCCAGCAGCCCCCGACAGGGTTCGAACACTGAAGCTTTCTTT.

Points on this clone: The sample holds other DNA sequences that translate to the same CDR3. The chain uses TRBV5-4 and TRBJ1-1; D remains ambiguous. This CDR3 has 13 residues. The germline V gene encodes CDR1 SGHNT and CDR2 YYREEE (reference sequence). V was cut by 0 bases and J by 1 base, with 4 bases left in between. CDR3 nucleotide sequence: TGTGCCAGCAGCTTGGGGAGGAACACTGAAGCTTTCTTT. Translated: CASSLGRNTEAFF. The full variable domain, its missing parts supplied by reference TRBV5-4 and TRBJ1-1, is ETGVTQSPTHLIKTRGQQVTLRCSSQSGHNTVSWYQQALGQGPQFIFQYYREEENGRGNFPPRFSGLQFPNYSSELNVNALELDDSALYLCASSLGRNTEAFFGQGTRLTVV.

The chain couples TRBV4-3 to TRBJ1-5, with D possibly TRBD1 on 6 matching bases. This CDR3 contains 15 residues. In germline, CDR1 is LGHNA, CDR2 YSLEER. Deletions cut 4 bases from V and 6 bases from J, with 16 bases between. CDR3 in DNA: TGCGCCAGCAGCCGGTCAGGAAGGGGGGGTCAGCCCCAGCATTTT. Amino acids: CASSRSGRGGQPQHF.

This clone was seen a handful of times. V usage is TRBV6-1 and J usage is TRBJ2-3, with TRBD2 identical over 9 bases. CDR1 is MNHNS and CDR2 is SASEGT in the germline V gene. V was clipped by 0 bases and J by 4 bases; unmatched bases: 2. This CDR3 spans 15 amino acids. The CDR3 region is CASSEAGGGADTQYF. The CDR3 DNA is TGTGCCAGCAGTGAAGCAGGCGGGGGGGCAGATACGCAGTATTTT.

This clone was counted only a few times. This chain joins TRBV7-9 and TRBJ2-1; D uncertain. V lost 3 bases to trimming and J lost 4 bases, with 7 bases between them. In germline, CDR1 is SEHNR, CDR2 FQNEAQ (reference sequence). The CDR3 is made up of 13 amino acids. This chain's CDR3 is CASSFGWYNEQFF. In nucleotides, the CDR3 is TGTGCCAGCAGCTTCGGTTGGTACAATGAGCAGTTCTTC.

This clone was seen a few times. The chain carries TRBV27 and TRBJ2-7; a possible D gene is TRBD1 (6 bases). The germline CDR1 and CDR2 sequences are MNHEY and SMNVEV (reference sequence). The V end lost 3 bases, the J end lost 6 bases, and 12 bases lay between the germline ends. The CDR3 loop spans 13 amino acids. CDR3 nucleotide sequence: TGTGCCAGCAGTTTGAGGCAGGGGAGCGAGCAGTACTTC. Its translation is CASSLRQGSEQYF.

There are a few counts of this clone. This chain connects TRBV28 to TRBJ2-2; D possibly corresponds to TRBD2 (6 bases). This CDR3 is 13 amino acids long. The germline gives CDR1 MDHEN, CDR2 SYDVKM. V gave up 6 bases and J gave up 1 base, with 6 bases separating them. The CDR3 protein is CASRGGNTGELFF. In nucleotides, the CDR3 is TGTGCCAGCAGGGGGGGGAACACCGGGGAGCTGTTTTTT. Looking up the rest from reference TRBV28 and TRBJ2-2 gives the full variable domain: DVKVTQSSRYLVKRTGEKVFLECVQDMDHENMFWYRQDPGLGLRLIYFSYDVKMKEKGDIPEGYSVSREKKERFSLILESASTNQTSMYLCASRGGNTGELFFGEGSRLTVL.

This clone has just a few counts. The chain uses TRBV18 and TRBJ2-1; 9 bases match TRBD2. V shed 3 bases, J shed 7 bases, and the junction held 19 bases outside the gene matches. There are 19 residues in the CDR3. Germline loops: CDR1 KGHSH, CDR2 LQKENI. The CDR3 DNA is TGTGCCAGCTCACCGACGAAGCGGCGCGGGGGGGCCCTGGTTAATGAGCAGTTCTTC. Translation: CASSPTKRRGGALVNEQFF.

This clone turned up a few times. The rearrangement links TRBV27 to TRBJ2-7, with 9 bases identical to TRBD2. J lost 0 bases, V lost 6 bases, and 6 bases had no gene match. The CDR3 consists of 15 residues. The germline gives CDR1 MNHEY, CDR2 SMNVEV (reference sequence). This CDR3 reads CASSGTSPSSYEQYF. The CDR3 DNA reads as TGTGCCAGCAGCGGGACTAGCCCGAGCTCCTACGAGCAGTACTTC.

The sample holds a few counts of this clone. V and J are TRBV9 and TRBJ2-2; D remains ambiguous. In germline, CDR1 is SGDLS, CDR2 YYNGEE. V dropped 0 bases and J dropped 2 bases, with 11 bases sitting between them. The CDR3 consists of 16 residues. CDR3: CASSVGSIRNTGELFF. CDR3 nucleotide sequence: TGTGCCAGCAGCGTAGGCTCAATCAGAAACACCGGGGAGCTGTTTTTT.

This clone appeared a few times. The V and J genes are TRBV5-1 and TRBJ2-2, with 8 positions matching TRBD1. Germline V gene lookup returns CDR1 SGHRS and CDR2 YFSETQ. V lost 4 bases to trimming and J lost 5 bases; unmatched junction nucleotides: 4. The CDR3 is made up of 14 amino acids. CDR3 amino acids: CASSGQGVTGELFF. The CDR3 region has the DNA TGCGCCAGCAGCGGACAGGGTGTAACCGGGGAGCTGTTTTTT. The whole variable domain, remainder taken from reference TRBV5-1 and TRBJ2-2, is KAGVTQTPRYLIKTRGQQVTLSCSPISGHRSVSWYQQTPGQGLQFLFEYFSETQRNKGNFPGRFSGRQFSNSRSEMNVSTLELGDSALYLCASSGQGVTGELFFGEGSRLTVL.

This clone came up once. Here the CDR3 DNA reads TGTGCCAGCAGTGAGCGGAAAAACTACGAGCAGTACTTC. This codes for CASSERKNYEQYF. The chain has TRBV6-5 and TRBJ2-7; a possible D gene is TRBD2 (5 bases). Germline V gives CDR1 MNHEY, CDR2 SVGAGI. The length of the CDR3 is 13 residues. V dropped 5 bases and J dropped 3 bases, with 11 bases sitting between them.

J is TRBJ1-2 and V is TRBV2; D may be TRBD1 (6 bases). Trimming cost V 11 bases and J 2 bases, with 12 bases left between them. The CDR3 runs 12 residues. Per the germline V gene, CDR1 is SNHLY and CDR2 is FYNNEI. The CDR3 here is CAGRTDNYGYTF. As DNA, the CDR3 is TGTGCCGGAAGGACAGACAACTATGGCTACACCTTC. The full variable domain, its missing parts supplied by reference TRBV2 and TRBJ1-2, is EPEVTQTPSHQVTQMGQEVILRCVPISNHLYFYWYRQILGQKVEFLVSFYNNEISEKSEIFDDQFSVERPDGSNFTLKIRSTKLEDSAMYFCAGRTDNYGYTFGSGTRLTVV.

The chain carries TRBV9 and TRBJ2-6; TRBD1 is a possible D gene (5 bases). The germline gives CDR1 SGDLS, CDR2 YYNGEE. This CDR3 contains 17 residues. V was pared by 1 base and J by 2 bases, with 13 bases between. The CDR3 loop is CASSVQPRAAGANVLTF. CDR3 in DNA: TGTGCCAGCAGCGTACAGCCCAGGGCAGCTGGGGCCAACGTCCTGACTTTC.